This T cell receptor (beta chain) was captured by sequencing in a study of early stage breast cancer tumors. Study-wide context: Invasive lobular carcinomas made up about 30% of the 12 ER+/PR+/HER2- tumors. Roughly 9.4-fold was the mean read coverage per sample.

Here immunoSEQ multiplex PCR was the method, and the copy in TCRdb shows in-frame clones only, minus some. The sample has around 78,000 clones, 79% seen once. Trimming took 6 bases from V and 0 from J, leaving 7 bases between them. CDR1 and CDR2 (germline): MDHEN, SYDVKM. The CDR3 is made up of 13 amino acids. This clone showed up just a few times. Sequenced input: blood. This clonotype originated in a person between 60 and 70 years old with breast cancer. The rearrangement uses TRBV28 and TRBJ2-3; D gene uncertain. CDR3 region: CASSPDSTDTQYF. The CDR3 DNA is TGTGCCAGCAGCCCCGACAGCACAGATACGCAGTATTTT.